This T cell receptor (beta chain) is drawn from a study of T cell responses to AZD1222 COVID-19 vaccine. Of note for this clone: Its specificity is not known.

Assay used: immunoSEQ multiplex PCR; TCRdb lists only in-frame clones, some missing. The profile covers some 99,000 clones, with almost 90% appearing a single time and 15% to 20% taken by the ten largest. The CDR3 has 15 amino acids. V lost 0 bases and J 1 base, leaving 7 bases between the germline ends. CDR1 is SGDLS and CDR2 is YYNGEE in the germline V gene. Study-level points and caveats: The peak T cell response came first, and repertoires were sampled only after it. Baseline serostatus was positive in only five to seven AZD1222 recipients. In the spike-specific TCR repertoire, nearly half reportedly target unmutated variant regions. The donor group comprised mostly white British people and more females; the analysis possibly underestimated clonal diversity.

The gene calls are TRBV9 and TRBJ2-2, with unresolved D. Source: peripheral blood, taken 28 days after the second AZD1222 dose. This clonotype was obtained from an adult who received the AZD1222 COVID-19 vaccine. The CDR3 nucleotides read TGTGCCAGCAGCGTAGGGGTGGGGAACACCGGGGAGCTGTTTTTT. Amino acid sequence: CASSVGVGNTGELFF.